This is a list of T cell receptor beta chains from one sample in a study of T-cell reconstitution after alpha-beta-depleted transplantation in children. TCRdb passed the PCR reads through MiXCR, listing each CDR3 protein once. The sample lists some 600,000 distinct CDR3 sequences, roughly 15% seen once, with approximately 1% in the top ten. The sequencing here drew on PBMCs from the stem cell graft donor, taken from the stem cell graft. The receptors derive from a human donor who donated a stem cell graft to a child with acute myeloid leukemia. The conserved cysteine and the conserved F or W are not part of the CDR3 here. D genes are given only for firm matches. Expanded clones are given a class, and other clones once, few, many or no size at all.

v_gene: TRBV12-3/TRBV12-4
abundance: many
d_gene: TRBD2
CDR3aa: ASSFRGDYEQY

v_gene: TRBV12-3/TRBV12-4
abundance: few
d_gene: .
CDR3aa: ASRSRGEERRETQY

v_gene: TRBV20-1
abundance: many
d_gene: TRBD1
CDR3aa: SARQQGAKKNIQY

v_gene: TRBV6-1
abundance: .
d_gene: .
CDR3aa: ASSPGRTANYGYT

v_gene: TRBV20-1
abundance: many
d_gene: TRBD1
CDR3aa: SAGQANYGYT

v_gene: TRBV20-1
abundance: many
d_gene: TRBD1
CDR3aa: SAPGQGGNTIY

v_gene: TRBV11-2
abundance: .
d_gene: .
CDR3aa: ASSLEGGLVSYNEQF

v_gene: TRBV20-1
abundance: many
d_gene: .
CDR3aa: SASQQGFTEAF

v_gene: TRBV11-1
abundance: few
d_gene: TRBD1
CDR3aa: ASSLTGGLYNEQF

v_gene: TRBV5-1
abundance: .
d_gene: .
CDR3aa: ASSSLKGNTEAF